The T cell receptor beta chain under discussion was sequenced for a study of TIL therapy for anti-PD-1-resistant metastatic lung cancer. Study-wide context: Tumors carried a median 1.5 non-synonymous mutations per megabase.

The CDR3 length is 13 residues. Looked up from germline, CDR1 is SGHNT and CDR2 is YENEEA. V gave up 4 bases and J gave up 7 bases, with 11 bases separating them. Sequencing used immunoSEQ v3. Here immunoSEQ multiplex PCR was the method, and the copy in TCRdb shows in-frame clones only, minus some. The data show 20,000 to 30,000 clones, 63% seen once. Stated time point: pre-treatment sample, taken before nivolumab and TIL therapy. Pleural nodules or supraclavicular lymph nodes made up most of the excised metastases sampled. The sequence derives from a woman between 30 and 80 years old with non-small cell lung cancer. V and J are TRBV11-3 and TRBJ2-1; D unclear. The sample in question was tumor tissue, obtained at baseline. The CDR3 region is CASSSPFSNEQFF. The CDR3 DNA sequence: TGTGCCAGCAGCTCCCCTTTTTCGAATGAGCAGTTCTTC.